Shown below are 2 T cell receptor beta chains from a single sample sequenced in a study of T-cell reconstitution after alpha-beta-depleted transplantation in children. Preparation of the TCRbeta library involved a method that used unique molecular identifiers. TCRdb ran MiXCR on the PCR reads and lists one entry per CDR3 protein. The sample contains 200,000 to 300,000 distinct CDR3 sequences, roughly a quarter of which appear only once. This specimen was PBMCs, mostly from graft donor cells, taken 360 days after TCRalphabeta/CD19-depleted stem cell transplant. These receptors came from a female patient aged 2-9 years who had a stem cell transplant for congenital amegakaryocytic thrombocytopenia, so the T cells may come from the graft donor.

The genes are TRBV18 and TRBJ2-2; D perhaps matches TRBD2 (5 bases). The CDR3 is made up of 16 amino acids. The germline gives CDR1 KGHSH, CDR2 LQKENI. V lost 2 bases and J lost 0, with 10 bases in between. The CDR3 sequence: CASSPEGIANTGELFF. The CDR3 DNA reads as TGTGCCAGCTCACCAGAGGGTATAGCGAACACCGGGGAGCTGTTTTTT.

This clonotype turned up a few times. The chain recombines TRBV12-3 or TRBV12-4 with TRBJ2-3, with D perhaps given as TRBD1 or TRBD2 (6 bases each). V gave up 7 bases and J gave up 5 bases, with 16 bases separating them. The CDR3 totals 14 residues. The CDR3 DNA reads as TGTGCCAGCAAAGCTCTCGGGGGCGGAGATACGCAGTATTTT. Its translation: CASKALGGGDTQYF.